The T cell receptor beta chain described here comes from a study of cytomegalovirus exposure and HLA in healthy donors. Study in general: For the approximately 400 genotyped donors, more than 65% fell within the Caucasian-associated ancestry cluster. Study-level points and caveats: Altogether, 150 to 200 TCR beta chains were recorded as cytomegalovirus-associated. V segments that were indistinguishable, TRBV6-2 and TRBV6-3 among them, were omitted from analysis. Analysis was carried out at a later point, and it linked a missense DCLRE1C variant to TCR beta V- and J-gene trimming.

J was trimmed by 4 bases and V by 8 bases; bases with no gene match: 13. Germline V gene lookup returns CDR1 MGHDK and CDR2 SYGVNS. This CDR3 is 16 amino acids long. As regards this clone: Its target is not known.

Use of 60 Vbeta and 13 Jbeta primers characterized the PCR. Libraries were prepared by immunoSEQ multiplex PCR; TCRdb keeps only in-frame clonotypes and omits some of them. Here the sample spans approximately 100,000 clones, more than 70% being singletons. The V call is TRBV25-1, the J call TRBJ2-3; 9 nucleotides agree with TRBD2. Source material: PBMCs. The clonotype was recovered from a man younger than 35 in good health and CMV-seronegative. The CDR3, as DNA: TGTGCCAGCGGCCCAAGGGCGGGACTAGCCCCAGATACGCAGTATTTT. It yields the protein CASGPRAGLAPDTQYF.